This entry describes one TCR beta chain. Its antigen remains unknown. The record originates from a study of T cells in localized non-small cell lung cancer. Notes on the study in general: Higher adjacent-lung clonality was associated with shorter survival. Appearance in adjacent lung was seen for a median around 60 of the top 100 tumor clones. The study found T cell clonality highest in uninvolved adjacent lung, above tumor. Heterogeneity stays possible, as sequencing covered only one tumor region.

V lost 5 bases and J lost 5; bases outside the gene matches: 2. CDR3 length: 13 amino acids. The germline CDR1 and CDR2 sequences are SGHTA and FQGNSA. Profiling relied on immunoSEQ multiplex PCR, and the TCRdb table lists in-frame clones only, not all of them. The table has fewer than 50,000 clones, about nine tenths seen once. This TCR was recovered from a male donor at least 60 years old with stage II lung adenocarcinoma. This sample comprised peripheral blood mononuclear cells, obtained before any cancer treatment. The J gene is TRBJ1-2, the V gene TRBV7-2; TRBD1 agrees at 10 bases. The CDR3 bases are TGTGCCAGCAGCCCGGGACAGGGGTATGGCTACACCTTC. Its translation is CASSPGQGYGYTF.